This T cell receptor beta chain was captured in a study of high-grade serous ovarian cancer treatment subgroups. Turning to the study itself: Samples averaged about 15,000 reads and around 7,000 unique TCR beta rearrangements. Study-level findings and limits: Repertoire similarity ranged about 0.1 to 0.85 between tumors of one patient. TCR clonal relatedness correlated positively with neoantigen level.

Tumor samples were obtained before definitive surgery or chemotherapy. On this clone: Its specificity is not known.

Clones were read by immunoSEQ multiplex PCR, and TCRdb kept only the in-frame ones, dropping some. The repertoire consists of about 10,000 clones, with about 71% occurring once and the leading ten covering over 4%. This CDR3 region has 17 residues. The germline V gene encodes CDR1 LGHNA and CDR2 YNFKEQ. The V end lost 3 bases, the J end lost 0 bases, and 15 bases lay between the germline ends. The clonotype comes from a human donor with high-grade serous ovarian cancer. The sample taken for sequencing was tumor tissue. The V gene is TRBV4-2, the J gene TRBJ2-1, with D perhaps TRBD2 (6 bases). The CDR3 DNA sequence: TGTGCCAGCAGCCACCCCTTTACGGGAGACTCCTACAATGAGCAGTTCTTC. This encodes CASSHPFTGDSYNEQFF.